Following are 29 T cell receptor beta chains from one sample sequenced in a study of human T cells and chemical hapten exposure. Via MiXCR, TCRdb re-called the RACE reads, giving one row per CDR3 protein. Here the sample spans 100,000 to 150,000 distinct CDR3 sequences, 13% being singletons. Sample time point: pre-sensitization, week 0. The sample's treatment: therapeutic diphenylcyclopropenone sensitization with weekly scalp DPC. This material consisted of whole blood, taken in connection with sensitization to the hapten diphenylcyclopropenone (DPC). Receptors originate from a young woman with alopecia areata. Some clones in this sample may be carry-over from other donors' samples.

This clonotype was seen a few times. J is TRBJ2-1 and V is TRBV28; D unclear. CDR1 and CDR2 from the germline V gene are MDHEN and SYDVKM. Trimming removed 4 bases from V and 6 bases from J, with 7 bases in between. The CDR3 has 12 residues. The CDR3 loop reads CASSSLPNEQFF. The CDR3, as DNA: TGTGCCAGCAGTTCCCTCCCCAATGAGCAGTTCTTC.

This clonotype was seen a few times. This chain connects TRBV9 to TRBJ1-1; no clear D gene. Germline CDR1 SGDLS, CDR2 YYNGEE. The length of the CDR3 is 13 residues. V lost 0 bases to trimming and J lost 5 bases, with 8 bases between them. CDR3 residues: CASSVVGRTEAFF. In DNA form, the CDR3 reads TGTGCCAGCAGCGTAGTGGGAAGGACTGAAGCTTTCTTT.

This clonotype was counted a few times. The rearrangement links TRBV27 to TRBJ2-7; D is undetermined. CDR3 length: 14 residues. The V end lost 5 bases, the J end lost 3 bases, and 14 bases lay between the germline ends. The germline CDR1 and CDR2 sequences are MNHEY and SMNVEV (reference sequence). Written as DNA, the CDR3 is TGTGCCAGCAGTGGAAACCCCGCGGTCTACGAGCAGTACTTC. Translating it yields CASSGNPAVYEQYF.

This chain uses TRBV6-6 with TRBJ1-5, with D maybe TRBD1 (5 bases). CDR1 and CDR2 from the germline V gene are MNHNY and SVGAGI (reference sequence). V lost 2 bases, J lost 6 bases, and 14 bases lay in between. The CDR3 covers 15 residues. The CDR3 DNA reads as TGTGCCAGCAGTTACGCCGGGTCCCAGGGTCAGCCCCAGCATTTT. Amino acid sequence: CASSYAGSQGQPQHF.

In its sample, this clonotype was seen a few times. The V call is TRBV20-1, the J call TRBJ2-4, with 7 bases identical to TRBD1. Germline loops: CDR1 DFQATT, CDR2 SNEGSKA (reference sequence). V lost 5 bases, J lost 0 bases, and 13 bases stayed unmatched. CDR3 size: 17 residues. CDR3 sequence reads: CSAPGRQGMLAKNIQYF. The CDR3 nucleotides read TGCAGTGCTCCTGGCCGACAGGGAATGCTAGCCAAAAACATTCAGTACTTC.

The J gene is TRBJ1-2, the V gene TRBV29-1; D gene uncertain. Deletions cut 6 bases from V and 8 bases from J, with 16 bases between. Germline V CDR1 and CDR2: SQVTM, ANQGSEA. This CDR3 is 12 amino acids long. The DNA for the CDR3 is TGCAGCGTAGACGGACGGCCAGGAGGCTACACCTTC. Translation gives CSVDGRPGGYTF. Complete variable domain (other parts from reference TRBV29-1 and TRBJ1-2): SAVISQKPSRDICQRGTSLTIQCQVDSQVTMMFWYRQQPGQSLTLIATANQGSEATYESGFVIDKFPISRPNLTFSTLTVSNMSPEDSSIYLCSVDGRPGGYTFGSGTRLTVV.

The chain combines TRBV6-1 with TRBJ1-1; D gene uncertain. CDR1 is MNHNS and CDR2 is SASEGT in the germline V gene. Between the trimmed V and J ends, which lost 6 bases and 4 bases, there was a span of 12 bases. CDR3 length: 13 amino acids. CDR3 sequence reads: CASSPIGVTEAFF. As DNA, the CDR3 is TGTGCCAGCAGCCCGATTGGAGTCACTGAAGCTTTCTTT.

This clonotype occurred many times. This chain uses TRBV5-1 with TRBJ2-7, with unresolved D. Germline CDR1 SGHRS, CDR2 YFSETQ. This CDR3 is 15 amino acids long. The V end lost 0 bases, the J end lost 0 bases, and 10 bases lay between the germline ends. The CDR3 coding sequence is TGCGCCAGCAGCTTGGACACCATCCCCTCCTACGAGCAGTACTTC. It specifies CASSLDTIPSYEQYF.

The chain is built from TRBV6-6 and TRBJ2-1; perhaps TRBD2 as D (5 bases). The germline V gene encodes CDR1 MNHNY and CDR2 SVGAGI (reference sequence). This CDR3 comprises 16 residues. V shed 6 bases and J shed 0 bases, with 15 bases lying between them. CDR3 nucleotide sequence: TGTGCCAGCAGCCGGGGAAGCGCCGACTCCTACAATGAGCAGTTCTTC. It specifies CASSRGSADSYNEQFF.

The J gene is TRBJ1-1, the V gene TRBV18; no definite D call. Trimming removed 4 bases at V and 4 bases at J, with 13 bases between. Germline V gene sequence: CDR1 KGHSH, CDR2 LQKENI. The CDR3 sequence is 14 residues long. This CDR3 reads CASSQDPWGTEAFF. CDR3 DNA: TGTGCCAGCTCACAGGATCCCTGGGGCACTGAAGCTTTCTTT.

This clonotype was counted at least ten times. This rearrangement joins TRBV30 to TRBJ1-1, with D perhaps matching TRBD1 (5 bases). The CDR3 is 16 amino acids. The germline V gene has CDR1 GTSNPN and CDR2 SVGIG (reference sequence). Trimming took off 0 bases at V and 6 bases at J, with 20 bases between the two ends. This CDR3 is CAWSVMDQWGEAEAFF. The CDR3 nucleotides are TGTGCCTGGAGTGTAATGGACCAATGGGGGGAGGCTGAAGCTTTCTTT.

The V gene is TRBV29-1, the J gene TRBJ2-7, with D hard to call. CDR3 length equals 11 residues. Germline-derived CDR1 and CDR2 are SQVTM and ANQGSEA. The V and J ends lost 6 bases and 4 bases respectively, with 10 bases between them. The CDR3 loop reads CSVARAYEQYF. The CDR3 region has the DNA TGCAGCGTCGCTAGGGCATACGAGCAGTACTTC.

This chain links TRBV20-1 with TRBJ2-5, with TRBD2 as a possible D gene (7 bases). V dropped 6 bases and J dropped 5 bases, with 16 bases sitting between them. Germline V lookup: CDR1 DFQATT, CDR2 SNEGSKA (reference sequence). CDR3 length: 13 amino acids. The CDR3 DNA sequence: TGCAGTGCGTCTACGGGGGGCGTGGAGACCCAGTACTTC. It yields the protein CSASTGGVETQYF.

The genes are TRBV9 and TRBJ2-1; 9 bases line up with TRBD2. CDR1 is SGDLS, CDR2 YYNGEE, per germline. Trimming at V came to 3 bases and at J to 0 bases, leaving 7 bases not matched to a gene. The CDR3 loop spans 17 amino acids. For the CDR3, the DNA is TGTGCCAGCAGCGGCGCCCTAGCGGGAAGCTCCTACAATGAGCAGTTCTTC. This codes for CASSGALAGSSYNEQFF.

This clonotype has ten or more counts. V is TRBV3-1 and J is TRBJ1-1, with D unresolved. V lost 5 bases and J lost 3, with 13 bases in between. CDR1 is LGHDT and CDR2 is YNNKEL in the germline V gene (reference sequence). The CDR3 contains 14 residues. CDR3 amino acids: CASSLLGRDTEAFF. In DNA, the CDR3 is TGTGCCAGCAGCTTATTAGGAAGGGACACTGAAGCTTTCTTT.

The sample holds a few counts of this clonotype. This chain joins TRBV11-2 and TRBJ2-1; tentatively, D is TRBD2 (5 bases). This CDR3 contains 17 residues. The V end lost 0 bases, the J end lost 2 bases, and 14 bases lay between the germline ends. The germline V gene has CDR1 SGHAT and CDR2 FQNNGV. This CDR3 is CASSLDGGPGPYNEQFF. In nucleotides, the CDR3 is TGTGCCAGCAGCTTAGATGGCGGGCCGGGCCCCTACAATGAGCAGTTCTTC.

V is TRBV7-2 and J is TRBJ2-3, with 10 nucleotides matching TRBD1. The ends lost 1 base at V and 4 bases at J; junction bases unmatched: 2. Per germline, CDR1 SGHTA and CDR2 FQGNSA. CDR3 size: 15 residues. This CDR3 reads CASSLGDRGPDTQYF. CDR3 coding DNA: TGTGCCAGCAGCTTAGGGGACAGGGGCCCAGATACGCAGTATTTT. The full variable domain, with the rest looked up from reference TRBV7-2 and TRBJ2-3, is GAGVSQSPSNKVTEKGKDVELRCDPISGHTALYWYRQSLGQGLEFLIYFQGNSAPDKSGLPSDRFSAERTGGSVSTLTIQRTQQEDSAVYLCASSLGDRGPDTQYFGPGTRLTVL.

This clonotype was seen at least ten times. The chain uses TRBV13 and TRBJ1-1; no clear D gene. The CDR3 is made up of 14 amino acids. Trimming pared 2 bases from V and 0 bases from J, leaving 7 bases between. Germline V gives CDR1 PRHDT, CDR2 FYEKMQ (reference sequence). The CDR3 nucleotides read TGTGCCAGCAGCTTACGAGGGATGAACACTGAAGCTTTCTTT. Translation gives CASSLRGMNTEAFF. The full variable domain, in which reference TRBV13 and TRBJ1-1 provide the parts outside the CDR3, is AAGVIQSPRHLIKEKRETATLKCYPIPRHDTVYWYQQGPGQDPQFLISFYEKMQSDKGSIPDRFSAQQFSDYHSELNMSSLELGDSALYFCASSLRGMNTEAFFGQGTRLTVV.

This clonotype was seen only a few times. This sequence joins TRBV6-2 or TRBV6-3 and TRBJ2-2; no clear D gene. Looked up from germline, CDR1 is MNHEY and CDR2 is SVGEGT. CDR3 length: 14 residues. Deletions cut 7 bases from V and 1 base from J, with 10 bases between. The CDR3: CASMSWRNTGELFF. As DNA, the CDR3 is TGTGCCAGCATGTCATGGCGGAACACCGGGGAGCTGTTTTTT.

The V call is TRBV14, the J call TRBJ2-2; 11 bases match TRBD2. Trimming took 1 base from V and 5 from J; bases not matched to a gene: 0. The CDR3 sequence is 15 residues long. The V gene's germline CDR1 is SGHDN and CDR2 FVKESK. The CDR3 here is CASSQGLAGTGELFF. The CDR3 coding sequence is TGTGCCAGCAGCCAAGGACTAGCGGGGACCGGGGAGCTGTTTTTT.

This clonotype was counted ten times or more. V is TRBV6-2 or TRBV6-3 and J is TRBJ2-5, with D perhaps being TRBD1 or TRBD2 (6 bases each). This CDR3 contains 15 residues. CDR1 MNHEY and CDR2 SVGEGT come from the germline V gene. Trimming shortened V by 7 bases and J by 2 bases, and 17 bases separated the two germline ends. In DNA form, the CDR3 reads TGTGCCAGCAACCGGGGGCCCTACTTACAAGAGACCCAGTACTTC. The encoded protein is CASNRGPYLQETQYF.

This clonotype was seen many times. CDR3 nucleotides: TGTGCCAGCAGACAGGGACAGGTCCGCACCGGGGAGCTGTTTTTT. Protein sequence: CASRQGQVRTGELFF. The V and J genes are TRBV6-2 or TRBV6-3 and TRBJ2-2, with 8 bases that match TRBD1. V was clipped by 6 bases and J by 4 bases; unmatched bases: 7. This CDR3 has 15 amino acids. In germline, CDR1 is MNHEY, CDR2 SVGEGT.

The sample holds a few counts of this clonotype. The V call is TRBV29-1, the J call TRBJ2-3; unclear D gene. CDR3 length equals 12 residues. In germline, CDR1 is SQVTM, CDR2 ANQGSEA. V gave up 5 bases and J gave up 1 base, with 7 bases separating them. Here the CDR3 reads CSVLPRTDTQYF. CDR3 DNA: TGCAGCGTTCTCCCACGCACAGATACGCAGTATTTT.

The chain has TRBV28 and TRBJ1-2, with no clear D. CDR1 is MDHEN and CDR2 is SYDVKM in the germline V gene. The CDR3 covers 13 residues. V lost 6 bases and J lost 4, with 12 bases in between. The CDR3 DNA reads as TGTGCCAGCAGACACCACACCGTCTATGGCTACACCTTC. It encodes CASRHHTVYGYTF.

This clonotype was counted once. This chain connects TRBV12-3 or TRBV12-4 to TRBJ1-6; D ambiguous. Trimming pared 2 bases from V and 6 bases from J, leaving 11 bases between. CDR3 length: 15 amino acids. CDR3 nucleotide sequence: TGTGCCAGCAGTTTAAGTCGCTTAGTTAATTCACCCCTCCACTTT. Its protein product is CASSLSRLVNSPLHF.

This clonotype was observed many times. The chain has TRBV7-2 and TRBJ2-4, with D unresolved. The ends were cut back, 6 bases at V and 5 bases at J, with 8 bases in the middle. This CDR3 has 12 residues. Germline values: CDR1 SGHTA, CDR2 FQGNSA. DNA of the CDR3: TGTGCCAGCAGTTTTATCCAAAACATTCAGTACTTC. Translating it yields CASSFIQNIQYF.

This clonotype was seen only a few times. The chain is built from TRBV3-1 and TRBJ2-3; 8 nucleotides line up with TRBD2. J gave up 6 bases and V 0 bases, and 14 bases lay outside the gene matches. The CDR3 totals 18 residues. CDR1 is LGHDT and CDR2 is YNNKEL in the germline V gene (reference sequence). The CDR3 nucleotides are TGTGCCAGCAGCCAAGACCGACTAGCGAGAACGATGGTGGATACGCAGTATTTT. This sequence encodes CASSQDRLARTMVDTQYF.

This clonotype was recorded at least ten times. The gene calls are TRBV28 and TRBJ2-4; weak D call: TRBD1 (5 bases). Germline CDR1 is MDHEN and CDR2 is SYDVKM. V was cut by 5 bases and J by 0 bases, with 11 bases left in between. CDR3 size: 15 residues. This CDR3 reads CASSETALAKNIQYF. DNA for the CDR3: TGTGCCAGCAGTGAGACAGCGTTAGCCAAAAACATTCAGTACTTC.

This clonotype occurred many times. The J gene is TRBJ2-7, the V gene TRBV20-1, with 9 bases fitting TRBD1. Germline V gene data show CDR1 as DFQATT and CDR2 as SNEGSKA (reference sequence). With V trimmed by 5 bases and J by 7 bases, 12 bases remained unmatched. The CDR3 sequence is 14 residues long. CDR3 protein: CSADRGTGLGEQYF. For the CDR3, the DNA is TGCAGTGCTGACCGCGGGACAGGGCTGGGGGAGCAGTACTTC.